Sequencing of this T cell receptor (beta chain) was carried out in a study of control samples from healthy donors and cancer patients. The method was immunoSEQ multiplex PCR; TCRdb's version includes in-frame clones alone and lacks a portion of them. The data hold tens of thousands of clones, with around 94% observed a single time. Germline V gives CDR1 SGHNT, CDR2 YYREEE (reference sequence). The CDR3 spans 17 residues. V lost 1 base, J lost 0 bases, and 11 bases lay in between. J is TRBJ2-6 and V is TRBV5-4; D ambiguous. The receptor comes from a man under 40 with colorectal cancer. The sequenced sample consisted of PBMCs. This CDR3 is CASSLRRISSGANVLTF. CDR3 coding DNA: TGTGCCAGCAGCTTGCGACGGATCAGCTCTGGGGCCAACGTCCTGACTTTC.